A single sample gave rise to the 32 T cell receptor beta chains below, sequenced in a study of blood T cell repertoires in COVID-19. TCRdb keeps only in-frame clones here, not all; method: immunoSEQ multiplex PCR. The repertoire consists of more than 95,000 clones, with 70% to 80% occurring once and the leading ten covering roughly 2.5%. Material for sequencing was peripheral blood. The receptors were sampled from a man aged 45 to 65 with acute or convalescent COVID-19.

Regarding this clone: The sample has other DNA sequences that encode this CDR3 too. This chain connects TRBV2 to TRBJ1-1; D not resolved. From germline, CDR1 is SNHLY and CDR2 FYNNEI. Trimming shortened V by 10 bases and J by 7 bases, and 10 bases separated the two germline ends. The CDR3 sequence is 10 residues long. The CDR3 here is CATSEGEAFF. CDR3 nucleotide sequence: TGTGCCACCTCCGAGGGTGAAGCTTTCTTT.

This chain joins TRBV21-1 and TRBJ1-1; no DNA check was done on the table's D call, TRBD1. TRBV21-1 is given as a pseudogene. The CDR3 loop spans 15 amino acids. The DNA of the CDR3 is TGTGCCAGCAGCAAAGTAGACAGGGGTGGCACTGAAGCTTTCTTT. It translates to CASSKVDRGGTEAFF.

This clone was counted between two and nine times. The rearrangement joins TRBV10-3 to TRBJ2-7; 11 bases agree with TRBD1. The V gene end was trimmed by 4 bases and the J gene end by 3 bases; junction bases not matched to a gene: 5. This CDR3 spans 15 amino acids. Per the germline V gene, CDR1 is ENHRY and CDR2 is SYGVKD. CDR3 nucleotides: TGTGCCATCAGTGGGACGGGACAGGGGGGCTACGAGCAGTACTTC. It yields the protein CAISGTGQGGYEQYF.

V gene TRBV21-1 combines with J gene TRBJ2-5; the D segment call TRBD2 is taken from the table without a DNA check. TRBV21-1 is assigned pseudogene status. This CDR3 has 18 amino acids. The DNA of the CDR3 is TGTGCCAGCAGCAAAGATACTAGCGGGGCTCGAAAGAGAGAGACCCAGTACTTC. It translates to CASSKDTSGARKRETQYF.

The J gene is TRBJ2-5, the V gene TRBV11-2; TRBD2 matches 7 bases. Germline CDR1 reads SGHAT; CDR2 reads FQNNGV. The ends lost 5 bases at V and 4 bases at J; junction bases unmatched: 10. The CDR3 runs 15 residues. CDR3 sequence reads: CASSPGPQRGETQYF. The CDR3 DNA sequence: TGTGCCAGCAGCCCAGGGCCTCAGCGGGGAGAGACCCAGTACTTC.

The chain's CDR3 is CASNDPRGGGNQPQHF. The CDR3 DNA is TGTGCCAGCAACGACCCCAGAGGAGGCGGCAATCAGCCCCAGCATTTT. The rearrangement uses TRBV11-2 and TRBJ1-5; no reliable D call. This CDR3 has 16 amino acids. V lost 7 bases, J lost 2 bases, and 18 bases lay in between. CDR1 SGHAT and CDR2 FQNNGV come from the germline V gene.

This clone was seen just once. CDR3 residues: CASFTANQPQHF. The CDR3 DNA sequence: TGTGCCAGCTTTACTGCCAATCAGCCCCAGCATTTT. The chain uses TRBV28 and TRBJ1-5; D is unclear. The CDR3 runs 12 residues. Trimming cost V 8 bases and J 3 bases, with 8 bases left between them. Germline values: CDR1 MDHEN, CDR2 SYDVKM.

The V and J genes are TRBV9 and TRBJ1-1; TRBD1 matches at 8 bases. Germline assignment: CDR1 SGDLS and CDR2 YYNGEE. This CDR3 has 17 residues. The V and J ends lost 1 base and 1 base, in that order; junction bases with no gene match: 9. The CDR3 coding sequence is TGTGCCAGCAGCGTAAACCCCCGGACAGGGACGAACACTGAAGCTTTCTTT. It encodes CASSVNPRTGTNTEAFF. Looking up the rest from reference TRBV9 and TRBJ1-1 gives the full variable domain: DSGVTQTPKHLITATGQRVTLRCSPRSGDLSVYWYQQSLDQGLQFLIQYYNGEERAKGNILERFSAQQFPDLHSELNLSSLELGDSALYFCASSVNPRTGTNTEAFFGQGTRLTVV.

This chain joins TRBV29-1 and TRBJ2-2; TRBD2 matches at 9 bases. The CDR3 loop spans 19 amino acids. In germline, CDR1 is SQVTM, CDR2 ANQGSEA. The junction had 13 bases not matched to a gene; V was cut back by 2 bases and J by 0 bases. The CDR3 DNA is TGCAGCGTTGAATCCGGTACCCCATTAGCGGGAGCGAACACCGGGGAGCTGTTTTTT. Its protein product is CSVESGTPLAGANTGELFF.

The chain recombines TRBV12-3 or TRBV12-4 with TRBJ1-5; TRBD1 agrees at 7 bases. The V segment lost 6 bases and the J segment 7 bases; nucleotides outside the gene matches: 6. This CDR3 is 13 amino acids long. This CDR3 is CASSGQVGQPQHF. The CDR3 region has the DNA TGTGCCAGCAGCGGACAGGTAGGGCAGCCCCAGCATTTT.

The CDR3 protein is CKTSGSYNEQFF. In DNA form, the CDR3 reads TGCAAGACTAGCGGGAGTTACAATGAGCAGTTCTTC. This chain connects TRBV29-1 to TRBJ2-1; 12 nucleotides agree with TRBD2. CDR1 is SQVTM and CDR2 is ANQGSEA in the germline V gene. The CDR3 extends over 12 amino acids.

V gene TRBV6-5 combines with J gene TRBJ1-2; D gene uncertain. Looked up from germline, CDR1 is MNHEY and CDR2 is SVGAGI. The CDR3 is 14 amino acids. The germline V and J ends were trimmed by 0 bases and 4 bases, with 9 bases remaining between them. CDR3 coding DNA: TGTGCCAGCAGTTACTCGTTCACTGCCTATGGCTACACCTTC. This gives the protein CASSYSFTAYGYTF.

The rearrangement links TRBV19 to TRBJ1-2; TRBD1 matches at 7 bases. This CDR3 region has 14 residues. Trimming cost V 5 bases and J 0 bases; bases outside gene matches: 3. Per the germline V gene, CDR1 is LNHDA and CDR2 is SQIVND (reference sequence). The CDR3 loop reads CASSVTGSNYGYTF. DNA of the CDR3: TGTGCCAGTAGTGTGACAGGGTCTAACTATGGCTACACCTTC.

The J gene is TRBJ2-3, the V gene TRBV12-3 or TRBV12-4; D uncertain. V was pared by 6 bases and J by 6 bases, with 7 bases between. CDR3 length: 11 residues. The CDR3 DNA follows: TGTGCCAGCAGCCCCAGGGATACGCAGTATTTT. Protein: CASSPRDTQYF.

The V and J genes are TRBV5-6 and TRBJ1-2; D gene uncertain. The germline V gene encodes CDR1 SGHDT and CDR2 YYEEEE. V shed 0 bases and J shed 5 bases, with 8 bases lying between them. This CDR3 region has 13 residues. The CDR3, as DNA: TGTGCCAGCAGCTTGGGTACTGAATATGGCTACACCTTC. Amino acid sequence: CASSLGTEYGYTF.

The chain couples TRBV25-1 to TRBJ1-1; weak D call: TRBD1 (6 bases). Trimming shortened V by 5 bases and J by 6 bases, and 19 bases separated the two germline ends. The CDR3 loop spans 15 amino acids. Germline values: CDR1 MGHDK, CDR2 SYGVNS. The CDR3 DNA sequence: TGTGCCAGCAGTAGATATCAGGGGATTGAAGCTGAAGCTTTCTTT. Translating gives CASSRYQGIEAEAFF.

The CDR3 spells CASSVSGTGGTYGYTF. The CDR3 DNA reads TGTGCCAGCAGCGTATCCGGGACAGGGGGGACATATGGCTACACCTTC. This chain connects TRBV9 to TRBJ1-2, with TRBD1 identical over 11 bases. The germline CDR1 and CDR2 sequences are SGDLS and YYNGEE. J was trimmed by 5 bases and V by 1 base; bases with no gene match: 7. This CDR3 has 16 amino acids.

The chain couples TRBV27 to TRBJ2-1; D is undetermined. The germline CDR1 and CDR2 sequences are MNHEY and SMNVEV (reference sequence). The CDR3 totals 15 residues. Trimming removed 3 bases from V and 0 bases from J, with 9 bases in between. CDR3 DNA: TGTGCCAGCAGTTTTAGTGGCGGCTCCTACAATGAGCAGTTCTTC. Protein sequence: CASSFSGGSYNEQFF.

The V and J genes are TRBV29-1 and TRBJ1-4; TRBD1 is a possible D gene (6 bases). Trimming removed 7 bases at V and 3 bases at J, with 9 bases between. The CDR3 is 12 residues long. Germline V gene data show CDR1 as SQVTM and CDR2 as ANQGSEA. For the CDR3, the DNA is TGCAGCGCCCGGACAGCTAATGAAAAACTGTTTTTT. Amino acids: CSARTANEKLFF.

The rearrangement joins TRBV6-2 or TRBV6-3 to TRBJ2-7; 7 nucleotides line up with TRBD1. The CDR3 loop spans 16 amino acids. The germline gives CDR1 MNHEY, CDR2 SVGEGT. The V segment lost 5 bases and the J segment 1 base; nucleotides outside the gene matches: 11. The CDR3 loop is CASSPSGTVASYEQYF. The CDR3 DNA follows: TGTGCCAGCAGTCCCTCCGGGACAGTCGCTTCCTACGAGCAGTACTTC.

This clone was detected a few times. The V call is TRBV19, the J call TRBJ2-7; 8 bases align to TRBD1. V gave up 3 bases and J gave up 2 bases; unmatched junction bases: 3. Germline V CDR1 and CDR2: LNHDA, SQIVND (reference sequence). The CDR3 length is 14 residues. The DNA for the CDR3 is TGTGCCAGTAGTATCGACAGGGGACCCTACGAGCAGTACTTC. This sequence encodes CASSIDRGPYEQYF.

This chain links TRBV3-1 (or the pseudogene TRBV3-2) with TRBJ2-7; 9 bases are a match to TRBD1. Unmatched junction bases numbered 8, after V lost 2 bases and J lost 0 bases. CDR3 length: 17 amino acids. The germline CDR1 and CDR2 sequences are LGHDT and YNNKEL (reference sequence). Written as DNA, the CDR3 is TGTGCCAGCAGCCAAACCCCTGGGACAGGGTACTCCTACGAGCAGTACTTC. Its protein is CASSQTPGTGYSYEQYF.

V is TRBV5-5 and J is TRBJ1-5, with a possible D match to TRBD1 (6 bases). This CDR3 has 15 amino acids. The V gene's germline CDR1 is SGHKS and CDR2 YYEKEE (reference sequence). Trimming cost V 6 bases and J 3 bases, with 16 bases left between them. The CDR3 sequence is CASNPGHGANQPQHF. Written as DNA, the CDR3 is TGTGCCAGCAACCCGGGACACGGGGCCAATCAGCCCCAGCATTTT.

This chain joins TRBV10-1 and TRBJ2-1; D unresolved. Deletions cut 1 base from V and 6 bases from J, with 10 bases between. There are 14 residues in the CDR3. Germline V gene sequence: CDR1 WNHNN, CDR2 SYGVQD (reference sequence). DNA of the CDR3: TGCGCCAGCAGTGAGTTTGGTAGCAGCAATGAGCAGTTCTTC. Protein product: CASSEFGSSNEQFF.

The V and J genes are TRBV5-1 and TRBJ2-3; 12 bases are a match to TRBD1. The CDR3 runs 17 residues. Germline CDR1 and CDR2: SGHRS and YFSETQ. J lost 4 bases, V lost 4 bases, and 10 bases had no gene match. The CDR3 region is CASSAGTGGGLPDTQYF. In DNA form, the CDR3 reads TGCGCCAGCAGCGCCGGGACAGGGGGCGGTTTGCCAGATACGCAGTATTTT. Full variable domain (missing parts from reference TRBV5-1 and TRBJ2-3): KAGVTQTPRYLIKTRGQQVTLSCSPISGHRSVSWYQQTPGQGLQFLFEYFSETQRNKGNFPGRFSGRQFSNSRSEMNVSTLELGDSALYLCASSAGTGGGLPDTQYFGPGTRLTVL.

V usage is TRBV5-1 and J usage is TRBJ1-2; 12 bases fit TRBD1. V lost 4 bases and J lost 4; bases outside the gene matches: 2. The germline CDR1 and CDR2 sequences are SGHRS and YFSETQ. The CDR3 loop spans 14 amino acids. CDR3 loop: CASSRDRGPYGYTF. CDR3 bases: TGCGCCAGCAGCCGGGACAGGGGGCCCTATGGCTACACCTTC.

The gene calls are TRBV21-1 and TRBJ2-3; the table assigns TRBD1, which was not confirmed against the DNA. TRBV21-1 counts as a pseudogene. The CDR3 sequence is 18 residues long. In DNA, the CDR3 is TGTGCCAGCGACAGGTCGGGACAGGGGCCAAATAGCACAGATACGCAGTATTTT. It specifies CASDRSGQGPNSTDTQYF.

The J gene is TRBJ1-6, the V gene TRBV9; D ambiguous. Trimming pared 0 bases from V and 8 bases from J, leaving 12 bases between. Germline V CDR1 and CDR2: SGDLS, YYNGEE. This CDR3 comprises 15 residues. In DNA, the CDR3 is TGTGCCAGCAGCGTAGCTCCAGGAGGAGATTCACCCCTCCACTTT. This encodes CASSVAPGGDSPLHF.

DNA of the CDR3: TGTGCCAGCTCTAACCTAGGAGGGGGCCACAATGAGCAGTTCTTC. It translates to CASSNLGGGHNEQFF. The rearrangement uses TRBV28 and TRBJ2-1, with TRBD1 as a possible D gene (7 bases). Trimming cost V 8 bases and J 5 bases, with 19 bases left between them. Germline V gene data show CDR1 as MDHEN and CDR2 as SYDVKM. The CDR3 contains 15 residues.

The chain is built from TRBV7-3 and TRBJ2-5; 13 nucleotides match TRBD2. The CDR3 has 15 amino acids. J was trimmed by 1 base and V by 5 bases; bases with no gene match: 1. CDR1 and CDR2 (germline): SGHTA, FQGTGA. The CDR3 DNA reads TGTGCCAGCAGCGGGACTAGCGGGACCCAAGAGACCCAGTACTTC. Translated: CASSGTSGTQETQYF.

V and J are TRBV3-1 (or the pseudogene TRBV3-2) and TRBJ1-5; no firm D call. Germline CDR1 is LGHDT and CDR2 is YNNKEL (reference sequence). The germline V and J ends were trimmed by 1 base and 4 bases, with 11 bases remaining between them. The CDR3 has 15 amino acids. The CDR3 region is CASSQVSGRNQPQHF. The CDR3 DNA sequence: TGTGCCAGCAGCCAAGTATCTGGGAGGAATCAGCCCCAGCATTTT.

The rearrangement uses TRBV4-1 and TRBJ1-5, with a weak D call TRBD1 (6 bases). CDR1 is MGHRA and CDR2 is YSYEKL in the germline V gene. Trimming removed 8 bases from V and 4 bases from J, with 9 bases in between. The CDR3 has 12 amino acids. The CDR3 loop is CASQQGNQPQHF. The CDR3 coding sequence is TGCGCCAGCCAGCAGGGGAATCAGCCCCAGCATTTT.